The rows below give T cell receptor beta chains drawn from one sample of a study of blood T cell repertoires in COVID-19. The data were produced by immunoSEQ multiplex PCR, yet TCRdb's version contains in-frame clones alone and is incomplete. The table has about 180,000 clones, approximately 85% seen once. Input material: peripheral blood. All receptors come from a man between 60 and 70 years old with acute or convalescent COVID-19. Both conserved end residues are trimmed from each CDR3. The order of the fields is V gene, J gene, D gene, CDR3 protein. The D gene is left open where the match is weak.

>TRBV5-1|TRBJ2-4|TRBD1
ASSLVGGGVNIQY
>TRBV19|TRBJ1-3|.
ASSIQGGSGNTIY
>TRBV6-5|TRBJ2-4|.
ASSPGLFGY
>TRBV6-4|TRBJ1-1|TRBD1
ASSASGTANTEAF
>TRBV7-9|TRBJ2-3|TRBD2
ATSYWTSGGDTQY
>TRBV24-1|TRBJ2-7|.
ATSDSYEQY
>TRBV11-2|TRBJ1-1|.
ASSLQGSTEAF
>TRBV18|TRBJ1-6|TRBD1
ASSPGTGYGSPLH
>TRBV19|TRBJ1-5|TRBD1
ASSKTGDSGPQH
>TRBV2|TRBJ1-6|.
ASRRAGSPLH
>TRBV4-2|TRBJ2-3|.
ASSQWGGGQYTQY
>TRBV6-5|TRBJ1-2|TRBD1
ASTPRQGAGNGYT
>TRBV10-3|TRBJ1-2|.
AISESRVGYT
>TRBV9|TRBJ2-5|TRBD2
ASSVGSGTNSQETQY
>TRBV19|TRBJ2-7|TRBD2
ASSIKGIAGASYEQY
>TRBV7-9|TRBJ2-1|TRBD1
ASSRTGVHYNEQF
>TRBV19|TRBJ1-2|.
ASNRKEAGYT
>TRBV3-1/TRBV3-2|TRBJ1-1|.
ASSGGSNTEAF
>TRBV7-2|TRBJ2-7|TRBD2
ASSLGTSGTYEQY
>TRBV11-2|TRBJ1-1|.
ASSSLGSTEAF
>TRBV7-2|TRBJ2-1|.
ASSLGSGQSYNEQF
>TRBV5-5|TRBJ1-4|.
ASSLAVDGATNEKLF
>TRBV2|TRBJ1-1|TRBD1
ASSPGQGRANTEAF
>TRBV7-9|TRBJ2-2|TRBD2
ASSLVRTSPGELF
>TRBV28|TRBJ1-5|TRBD1
ASSLGTGRLSQPQH
>TRBV5-1|TRBJ2-2|TRBD1
ASSPGQGAGGELF
>TRBV20-1|TRBJ1-5|.
SDRVNQPQH
>TRBV4-2|TRBJ2-1|.
ASSQDLGGSYNEQF
>TRBV29-1|TRBJ2-1|.
SVVTGYNEQF
>TRBV7-3|TRBJ1-1|TRBD1
ASSPDRGRNTEAF
>TRBV7-9|TRBJ2-1|TRBD1
ASSLVGTGKSYNEQF
>TRBV7-3|TRBJ2-2|TRBD2
ASSPPSGTSGFGELF
>TRBV7-8|TRBJ2-2|TRBD1
ASSQTGTGGSRAGELF
>TRBV12-3/TRBV12-4|TRBJ1-2|.
ASTGRDFGYT
>TRBV5-1|TRBJ2-7|TRBD1
ASSTDYRGIIYEQY
>TRBV30|TRBJ2-3|TRBD2
AWSSGGPRTDTQY
>TRBV28|TRBJ2-7|TRBD2
ASLAGAGNYEQY
>TRBV11-1|TRBJ2-3|.
ASSLRDLGTDTQY
>TRBV15|TRBJ2-7|.
ATSSSSYEQY
>TRBV12-3/TRBV12-4|TRBJ2-7|.
ASSPAVYEQY
>TRBV19|TRBJ2-7|TRBD1
ASSIGDRDPYEQY
>TRBV7-6|TRBJ2-5|.
ASSHLGAAQETQY